The T cell receptor beta chain under discussion was sequenced for a study of blood T cell repertoires in COVID-19. Study as a whole: In each case, the material was cDNA or gDNA derived from T cells, B-cell-depleted T cells, or PBMCs.

The table came from immunoSEQ multiplex PCR; TCRdb's copy has only in-frame clones and leaves some out. The sample yields 51,000 or so clones, around four fifths seen once. Germline assignment: CDR1 LGHNA and CDR2 YSLEER. CDR3 size: 15 residues. Trimming stripped 1 base from V and 4 bases from J, with 13 bases between. This chain joins TRBV4-3 and TRBJ1-2; unclear D gene. The sequenced sample was peripheral blood. The TCR was taken from a man in his sixties or seventies with active COVID-19. The DNA of the CDR3 is TGCGCCAGCAGCCAAGTTCTACGGGGAGGCTATGGCTACACCTTC. Residues: CASSQVLRGGYGYTF.